The 18 T cell receptor beta chains below were found in one sample sequenced in a study of CD8 T cells in ankylosing spondylitis. Findings of the study overall: There was a TCR beta motif, made of roughly eight highly homologous variants, that appeared characteristic of ankylosing spondylitis blood.

TCRdb re-derived calls from the 5' RACE reads in MiXCR, one entry per CDR3 protein. Of fewer than 550,000 distinct CDR3 sequences in the sample, roughly 5.2% were seen once. The antigens of these receptors remain unknown. Sequenced: blood, either unsorted or a sorted T cell fraction (not recorded which). These receptors originate from a male donor with ankylosing spondylitis.

This clonotype was detected many times. The chain carries TRBV29-1 and TRBJ2-7; 13 bases match TRBD2. Per the germline V gene, CDR1 is SQVTM and CDR2 is ANQGSEA. The CDR3 extends over 15 amino acids. Trimming took 3 bases from V and 2 from J; bases not matched to a gene: 4. Here the CDR3 DNA reads TGCAGCGTTGATGCCGGGACTAGCGGGACCTACGAGCAGTACTTC. This codes for CSVDAGTSGTYEQYF.

This clonotype has ten or more counts. This chain uses TRBV18 with TRBJ2-1; 8 nucleotides agree with TRBD2. The CDR3 runs 17 residues. CDR1 and CDR2 (germline): KGHSH, LQKENI. J was trimmed by 0 bases and V by 1 base; bases with no gene match: 5. CDR3 sequence (DNA): TGTGCCAGCTCACCACAAGGCGGGGGGAACTCCTACAATGAGCAGTTCTTC. This gives the protein CASSPQGGGNSYNEQFF.

Many counts were recorded for this clonotype. J is TRBJ1-1 and V is TRBV6-1; TRBD1 is a possible D gene (6 bases). Germline V gene lookup returns CDR1 MNHNS and CDR2 SASEGT. The CDR3 is 17 residues long. Deletions cut 7 bases from V and 0 bases from J, with 21 bases between. The CDR3 DNA follows: TGTGCCAGCATCCAGGCCTTAACAGGGCCCCTGAACACTGAAGCTTTCTTT. It codes for CASIQALTGPLNTEAFF.

Ten or more counts support this clonotype. The V call is TRBV5-1, the J call TRBJ1-1; possibly TRBD1 for D (5 bases). The ends were cut back, 2 bases at V and 4 bases at J, with 12 bases in the middle. From germline, CDR1 is SGHRS and CDR2 YFSETQ. This CDR3 is built from 14 residues. The CDR3 reads CASSFVGGGTEAFF. As DNA, the CDR3 is TGCGCCAGCAGCTTTGTTGGGGGTGGCACTGAAGCTTTCTTT.

In its sample, this clonotype was seen many times. The chain joins TRBV28 to TRBJ2-7; 8 positions agree with TRBD1. Looked up from germline, CDR1 is MDHEN and CDR2 is SYDVKM. The V segment lost 6 bases and the J segment 3 bases; nucleotides outside the gene matches: 13. The CDR3 is 16 amino acids. DNA of the CDR3: TGTGCCAGCAGAGTTTTATCTGGACAGGGATACTACGAGCAGTACTTC. Translation gives CASRVLSGQGYYEQYF.

This clonotype was observed a handful of times. This sequence joins TRBV2 and TRBJ2-7, with D maybe TRBD1 (6 bases). With 1 base removed from V and 3 bases from J, the gap between germline ends came to 16 bases. The germline V gene has CDR1 SNHLY and CDR2 FYNNEI. The CDR3 consists of 16 residues. CDR3 in amino acids: CASSEVERQALYEQYF. The CDR3 DNA follows: TGTGCCAGCAGTGAAGTCGAAAGACAGGCCCTCTACGAGCAGTACTTC.

Many counts were recorded for this clonotype. The rearrangement uses TRBV20-1 and TRBJ2-7; D call uncertain. The CDR3 totals 10 residues. CDR1 and CDR2 from the germline V gene are DFQATT and SNEGSKA (reference sequence). V lost 4 bases, J lost 3 bases, and 4 bases lay in between. The CDR3 region is CSAKDYEQYF. For the CDR3, the DNA is TGCAGTGCTAAGGACTACGAGCAGTACTTC.

This clonotype was found many times. V is TRBV9 and J is TRBJ1-2, with 8 bases identical to TRBD1. Per germline, CDR1 SGDLS and CDR2 YYNGEE. Trimming at V came to 1 base and at J to 8 bases, leaving 7 bases not matched to a gene. The CDR3 extends over 14 amino acids. DNA of the CDR3: TGTGCCAGCAGCGTACCCGACAGGGGAGGAGGCTACACCTTC. Encoded protein: CASSVPDRGGGYTF.

The chain combines TRBV3-1 with TRBJ2-5, with D perhaps TRBD2 (6 bases). The V end lost 10 bases, the J end lost 4 bases, and 16 bases lay between the germline ends. Germline V CDR1 and CDR2: LGHDT, YNNKEL (reference sequence). The length of the CDR3 is 13 residues. CDR3 loop: CATADLGGETQYF. The CDR3 nucleotides read TGTGCCACCGCCGATCTGGGAGGAGAGACCCAGTACTTC.

This clonotype was seen repeatedly, ten times or more. The V gene is TRBV7-2, the J gene TRBJ2-5; D not certain. The CDR3 consists of 13 residues. The V end lost 0 bases, the J end lost 5 bases, and 7 bases lay between the germline ends. CDR1 and CDR2 (germline): SGHTA, FQGNSA. CDR3 in DNA: TGTGCCAGCAGCTTAGCTATCCGGGAGACCCAGTACTTC. Its protein is CASSLAIRETQYF.

This clonotype was picked up many times. The CDR3: CSATGTGYVQPQHF. The CDR3 DNA sequence: TGCAGTGCTACCGGGACAGGGTATGTTCAGCCCCAGCATTTT. The genes are TRBV20-1 and TRBJ1-5, with 9 bases fitting TRBD1. Per germline, CDR1 DFQATT and CDR2 SNEGSKA (reference sequence). The CDR3 is 14 amino acids. The J segment lost 6 bases and the V segment lost 4 bases, leaving 7 bases of the junction unmatched.

Ten or more counts support this clonotype. The chain recombines TRBV6-2 or TRBV6-3 with TRBJ2-7, with TRBD1 identical over 9 bases. Looked up from germline, CDR1 is MNHEY and CDR2 is SVGEGT. Losses at the gene ends were 3 bases for V and 0 bases for J; bases not matched to a gene: 3. This CDR3 is 15 amino acids long. In nucleotides, the CDR3 is TGTGCCAGCAGTTATTGGGACAGGGACTCCTACGAGCAGTACTTC. Residues: CASSYWDRDSYEQYF.

This clonotype was counted only a few times. This rearrangement joins TRBV11-2 to TRBJ2-1; D may correspond to TRBD1 or TRBD2 (6 bases each). CDR3 length equals 15 residues. Germline V CDR1 and CDR2: SGHAT, FQNNGV. V shed 3 bases and J shed 4 bases, with 13 bases lying between them. In DNA form, the CDR3 reads TGTGCCAGCAGCTTTCGAGGGGGGTTTTACAATGAGCAGTTCTTC. Translated: CASSFRGGFYNEQFF.

This clonotype was seen at least ten times. The V gene is TRBV29-1, the J gene TRBJ2-5, with 10 nucleotides matching TRBD1. V dropped 2 bases and J dropped 5; count of bases not matched to a gene: 14. This CDR3 contains 17 residues. CDR1 is SQVTM and CDR2 is ANQGSEA in the germline V gene. The CDR3 bases are TGCAGCGTTGAAATGAGAGGGACAGGGGCGGCATGGGAGACCCAGTACTTC. Amino acids: CSVEMRGTGAAWETQYF.

This clonotype was counted at least ten times. This rearrangement joins TRBV12-3 or TRBV12-4 to TRBJ2-3; D may be TRBD2 (5 bases). The CDR3 extends over 14 amino acids. V lost 6 bases and J lost 1, with 11 bases in between. The CDR3 DNA sequence: TGTGCCAGCAGGGAAAGCGGTCGCACAGATACGCAGTATTTT. The encoded protein is CASRESGRTDTQYF.

This clonotype was observed at least ten times. The genes are TRBV5-6 and TRBJ2-1; D gene unclear. Germline V gives CDR1 SGHDT, CDR2 YYEEEE. The CDR3 is made up of 12 amino acids. V was pared by 3 bases and J by 9 bases, with 10 bases between. DNA of the CDR3: TGTGCCAGCAGCTGGACCCTCGGTGAGCAGTTCTTC. It translates to CASSWTLGEQFF. Variable domain in full (rest from reference TRBV5-6 and TRBJ2-1): DAGVTQSPTHLIKTRGQQVTLRCSPKSGHDTVSWYQQALGQGPQFIFQYYEEEERQRGNFPDRFSGHQFPNYSSELNVNALLLGDSALYLCASSWTLGEQFFGPGTRLTVL.

This clonotype was seen repeatedly, ten times or more. The gene calls are TRBV30 and TRBJ1-4; 7 nucleotides match TRBD1. J gave up 7 bases and V 5 bases, and 10 bases lay outside the gene matches. The CDR3 totals 14 residues. CDR1 and CDR2 (germline): GTSNPN, SVGIG (reference sequence). The CDR3 protein is CAWRSTGEPEKLFF. CDR3 bases: TGTGCCTGGCGCTCCACAGGGGAACCTGAAAAACTGTTTTTT.

This clonotype has just a few counts. V and J are TRBV30 and TRBJ1-1; possibly TRBD1 for D (6 bases). This CDR3 is built from 16 residues. The germline CDR1 and CDR2 sequences are GTSNPN and SVGIG (reference sequence). V lost 0 bases to trimming and J lost 4 bases, with 18 bases between them. The CDR3 spells CAWSVAQGLGGTEAFF. CDR3 DNA sequence: TGTGCCTGGAGTGTAGCGCAGGGGCTCGGGGGCACTGAAGCTTTCTTT.